This paragraph covers one T cell receptor beta chain sequence. The data derive from a study of control samples from healthy donors and cancer patients. Looked up from germline, CDR1 is KGHSH and CDR2 is LQKENI. The CDR3 runs to 13 residues. V dropped 3 bases and J dropped 6 bases, with 10 bases sitting between them. TCRdb's table, derived via immunoSEQ multiplex PCR, lists solely in-frame clones and lacks some. Among roughly 150,000 clones listed, approximately 93% were seen once. This clonotype was sampled from a middle-aged man in good health. The chain couples TRBV18 to TRBJ2-3; D perhaps matches TRBD2 (6 bases). What was sequenced was blood. The CDR3 region is CASSPVAADTQYF. The DNA of the CDR3 is TGTGCCAGCTCACCGGTAGCGGCGGATACGCAGTATTTT.